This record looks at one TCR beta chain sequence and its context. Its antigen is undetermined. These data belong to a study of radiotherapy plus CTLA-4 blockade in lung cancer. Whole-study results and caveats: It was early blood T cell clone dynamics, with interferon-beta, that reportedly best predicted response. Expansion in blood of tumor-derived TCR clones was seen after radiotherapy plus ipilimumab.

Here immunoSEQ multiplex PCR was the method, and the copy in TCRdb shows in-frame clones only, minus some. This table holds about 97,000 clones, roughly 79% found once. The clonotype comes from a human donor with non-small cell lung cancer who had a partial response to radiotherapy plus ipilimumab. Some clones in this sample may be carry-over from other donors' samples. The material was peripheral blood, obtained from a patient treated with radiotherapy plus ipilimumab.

In nucleotides, the CDR3 is TGTGCCAGTAGTATAAGCCGTGCGGCGAGCAATGAGCAGTTCTTC. Translated: CASSISRAASNEQFF. The chain couples TRBV19 to TRBJ2-1, with D unclear. Trimming took off 2 bases at V and 6 bases at J, with 14 bases between the two ends. This CDR3 has 15 residues. Germline CDR1 and CDR2: LNHDA and SQIVND (reference sequence).